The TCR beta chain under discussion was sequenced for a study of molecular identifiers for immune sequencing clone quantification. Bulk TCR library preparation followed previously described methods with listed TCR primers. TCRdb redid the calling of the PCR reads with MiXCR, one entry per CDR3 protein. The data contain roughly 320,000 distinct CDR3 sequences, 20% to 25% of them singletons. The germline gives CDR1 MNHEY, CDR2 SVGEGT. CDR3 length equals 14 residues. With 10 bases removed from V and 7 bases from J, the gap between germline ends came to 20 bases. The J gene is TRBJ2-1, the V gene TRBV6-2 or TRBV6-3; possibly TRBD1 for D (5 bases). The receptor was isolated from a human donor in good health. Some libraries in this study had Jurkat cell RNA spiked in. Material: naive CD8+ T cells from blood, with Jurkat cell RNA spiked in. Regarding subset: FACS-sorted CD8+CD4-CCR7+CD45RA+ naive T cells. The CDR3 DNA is TGTGCCACCTCACCCACCTTAAGGGGAAATGAGCAGTTCTTC. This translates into CATSPTLRGNEQFF.